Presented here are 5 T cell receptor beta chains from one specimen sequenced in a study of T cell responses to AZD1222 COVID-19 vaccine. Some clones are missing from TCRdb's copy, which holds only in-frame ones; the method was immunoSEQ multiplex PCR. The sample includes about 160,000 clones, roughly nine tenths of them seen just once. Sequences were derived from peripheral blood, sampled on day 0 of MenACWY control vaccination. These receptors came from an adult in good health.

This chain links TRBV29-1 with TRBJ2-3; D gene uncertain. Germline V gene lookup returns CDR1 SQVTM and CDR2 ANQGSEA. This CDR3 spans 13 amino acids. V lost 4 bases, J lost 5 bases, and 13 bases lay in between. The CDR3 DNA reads TGCAGCGTTGCCCGAGTTGTCGGAGATACGCAGTATTTT. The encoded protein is CSVARVVGDTQYF.

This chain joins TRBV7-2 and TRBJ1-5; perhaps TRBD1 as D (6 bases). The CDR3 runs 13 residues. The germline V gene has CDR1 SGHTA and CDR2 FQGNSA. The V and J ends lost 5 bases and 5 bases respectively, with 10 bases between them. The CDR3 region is CASSANRDQPQHF. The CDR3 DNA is TGTGCCAGCAGCGCCAACAGGGATCAGCCCCAGCATTTT.

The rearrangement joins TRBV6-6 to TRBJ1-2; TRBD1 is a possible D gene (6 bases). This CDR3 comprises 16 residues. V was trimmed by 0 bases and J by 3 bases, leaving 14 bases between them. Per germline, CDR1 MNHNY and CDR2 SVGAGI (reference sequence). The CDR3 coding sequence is TGTGCCAGCAGTTACTCGAGATTGGCAGGGGACTATGGCTACACCTTC. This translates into CASSYSRLAGDYGYTF.

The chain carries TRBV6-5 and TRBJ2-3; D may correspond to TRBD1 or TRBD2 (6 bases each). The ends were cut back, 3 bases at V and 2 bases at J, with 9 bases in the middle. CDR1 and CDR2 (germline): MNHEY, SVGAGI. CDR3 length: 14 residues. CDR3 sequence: CASSYRGDTDTQYF. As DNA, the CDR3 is TGTGCCAGCAGTTATAGGGGGGACACAGATACGCAGTATTTT.

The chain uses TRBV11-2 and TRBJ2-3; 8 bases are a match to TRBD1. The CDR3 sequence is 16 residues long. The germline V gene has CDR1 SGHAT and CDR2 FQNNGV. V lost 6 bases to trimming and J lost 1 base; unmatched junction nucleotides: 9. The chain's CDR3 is CASRDRGHPGTDTQYF. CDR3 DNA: TGTGCCAGCAGAGACAGGGGACACCCGGGCACAGATACGCAGTATTTT.